This is a list of T cell receptor beta chains from one sample in a study of blood T cell repertoires in COVID-19. The protocol was immunoSEQ multiplex PCR, while the TCRdb copy is restricted to in-frame clones and leaves out a portion. The table records approximately 480,000 clones, about nine tenths of them present only once. Sequences were obtained from PBMCs or T cells enriched from blood (not recorded which). These receptor sequences come from a woman under 30 who had recovered from COVID-19. Each CDR3 is given with its conserved first and last residue.

V	J	CDR3
TRBV10-2	TRBJ1-1	CASSVPPGRNFAWEMNTEAFF
TRBV5-1	TRBJ2-3	CASSLEGQGTDTQYF
TRBV6-5	TRBJ1-1	CASRLTEDTEAFF
TRBV6-5	TRBJ2-1	CASRGGENNEQFF
TRBV20-1	TRBJ2-5	CSASGSGVLTQYF
TRBV20-1	TRBJ1-1	CSASSQANTEAFF
TRBV7-3	TRBJ1-1	CASSPTVQGSAFF
TRBV12-3/TRBV12-4	TRBJ2-1	CASSPGPYNEQFF
TRBV20-1	TRBJ2-7	CSASLVLETSYEQYF
TRBV9	TRBJ1-6	CASSVVDGPPLHF
TRBV12-3/TRBV12-4	TRBJ2-3	CASRSVDTQYF
TRBV11-2	TRBJ1-6	CASSLGVPNSPLHF
TRBV12-3/TRBV12-4	TRBJ2-7	CASSFTEPYEQYF
TRBV30	TRBJ2-7	CASTQGGLKQYF
TRBV4-1	TRBJ2-5	CASRAAAGGFPARETQYF
TRBV5-1	TRBJ2-1	CASSLVVGDLRNNEQFF
TRBV7-9	TRBJ2-7	CASSFGGQGVSGSYEQYF
TRBV6-6	TRBJ1-1	CASSYSATGGEAFF
TRBV30	TRBJ1-6	CAWGQSNSPLHF
TRBV30	TRBJ1-4	CAWSGRGGAGGEKLFF
TRBV10-3	TRBJ1-2	CAISESQGNYGYTF
TRBV10-1	TRBJ1-5	CASSDRPAQHF
TRBV30	TRBJ1-1	CAWIPVLNLAEAFF
TRBV5-1	TRBJ2-2	CASSLVSNTGELFF
TRBV5-1	TRBJ1-2	CASSLTGGEMNGYTF